Listed here is a single T cell receptor beta chain. What it recognizes is unknown. This sample was included in a study of cytomegalovirus exposure and HLA in healthy donors. Study-wide points: Investigators reported around 150 TCR beta chains as tied to cytomegalovirus. In a later analysis, across HLA loci, associated TCR counts were highest for DRB1, lowest for HLA-C.

The PCR used 60 Vbeta and 13 Jbeta primers. The protocol was immunoSEQ multiplex PCR, while the TCRdb copy is restricted to in-frame clones and leaves out a portion. Here the sample spans 95,000 to 150,000 clones, about a sixth being singletons. Trimming took 4 bases from V and 4 from J; bases not matched to a gene: 8. The CDR3 spans 15 residues. Germline CDR1 is MNHEY and CDR2 is SMNVEV (reference sequence). The source of this sequence is a female donor in good health and CMV-seropositive. The rearrangement joins TRBV27 to TRBJ1-2; 8 bases fit TRBD1. Input material: PBMCs. The CDR3 sequence: CASSSAGTGLYGYTF. CDR3 bases: TGTGCCAGCAGTTCCGCCGGGACAGGCCTCTATGGCTACACCTTC.